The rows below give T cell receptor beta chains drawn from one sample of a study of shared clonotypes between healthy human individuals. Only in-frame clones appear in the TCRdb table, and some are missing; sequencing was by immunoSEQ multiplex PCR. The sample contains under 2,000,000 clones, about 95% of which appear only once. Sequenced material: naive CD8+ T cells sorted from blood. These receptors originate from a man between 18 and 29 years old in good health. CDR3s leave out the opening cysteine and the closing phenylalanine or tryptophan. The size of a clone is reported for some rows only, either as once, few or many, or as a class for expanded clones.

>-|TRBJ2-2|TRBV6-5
ASSYSPGAGTGELF
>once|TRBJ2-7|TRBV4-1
ASSQDHGQGGYEQY
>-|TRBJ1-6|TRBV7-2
ASTLVGGGPYNSPLH
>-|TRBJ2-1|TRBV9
ASSVSQANEQF
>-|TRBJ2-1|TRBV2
ASSEAGASSYNEQF
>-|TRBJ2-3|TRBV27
ASSFLVSSDTQY
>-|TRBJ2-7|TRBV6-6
ASSYSFRVYEQY
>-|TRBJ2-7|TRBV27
ASSLSGSGYEQY
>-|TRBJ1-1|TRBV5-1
ASSYTGLSTEAF
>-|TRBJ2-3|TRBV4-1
ASSQVGDSTDTQY
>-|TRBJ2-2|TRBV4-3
ASSQDIGVQKGGELF
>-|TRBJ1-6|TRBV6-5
ASSYGPRGGSPLH
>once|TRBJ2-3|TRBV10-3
AIRAPTDTQY
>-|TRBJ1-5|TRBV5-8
ASSFGQGYNQPQH
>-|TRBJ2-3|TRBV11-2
ASSLVGDTQY
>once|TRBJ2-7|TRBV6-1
ASSDLGTGKEQY
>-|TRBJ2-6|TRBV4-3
ASSQSEGVYGANVLT
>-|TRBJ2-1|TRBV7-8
ASRLKPGLTYYNEQF
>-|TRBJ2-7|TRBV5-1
ASSSPIAGDYEQY
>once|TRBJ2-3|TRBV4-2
ASSQEGTSDRTDTQY
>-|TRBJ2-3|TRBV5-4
ASSLGILGTDTQY
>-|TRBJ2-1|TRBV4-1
ASSPILAGAGDEQF
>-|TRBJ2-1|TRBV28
ASSLSGGADEQF
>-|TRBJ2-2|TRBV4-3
ASSQDRLGTGELF
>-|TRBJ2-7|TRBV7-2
ASSLAGEGGEQY
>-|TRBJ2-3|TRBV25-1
ASSEYGGGPDTQY
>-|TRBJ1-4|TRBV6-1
ASSPGQAEQLF
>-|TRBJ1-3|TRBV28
ASGRDGFTSGNTIY
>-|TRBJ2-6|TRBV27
ASSLQTGANVLT